This T cell receptor beta chain was recorded in a study of blood T cell repertoires in COVID-19. Profiling relied on immunoSEQ multiplex PCR, and the TCRdb table lists in-frame clones only, not all of them. The repertoire holds more than 250,000 clones, with 85% to 90% as singletons. The CDR3 has 14 residues. The trim removed 1 base at V and 4 bases at J, leaving 4 bases unmatched. Per the germline V gene, CDR1 is MNHNS and CDR2 is SASEGT. The material sequenced was peripheral blood. The receptor was derived from a woman aged 45-65 years with COVID-19, enrolled during active disease. The gene calls are TRBV6-1 and TRBJ2-7; TRBD1 agrees at 7 bases. CDR3 nucleotides: TGTGCCAGCAGTGAAGAGGGGGCTCTGTACGAGCAGTACTTC. Encoded protein: CASSEEGALYEQYF.